This TCR beta chain is drawn from a study of blood T cell repertoires in COVID-19 (dated by TCRdb to about 2020). Notes on the research overall: Samples from collaborators originated in the United States, Italy and Spain and spanned both the acute and convalescent phases of COVID-19. A de-identified subject ID, COVID-19 status, age in years and sex were almost always included in the sample metadata. Samples came from the ongoing ImmuneRACE study (first 160 participants) plus 1,254 subjects from 6 global collaborators. Where HLA class I and class II types were available, the types were taken from metadata supplied by the sample provider, not from assay-based typing. The material from the prospective study consisted of cDNA or gDNA derived from T cells, B-cell-depleted T cells, or PBMCs. Deeply sampled blood TCRbeta repertoires from subjects exposed to, actively infected with, or recovered from COVID-19 were included in the dataset. A freely available public database, intended as a resource for researchers studying the immune response to SARS-CoV-2, is where the repertoires were released.

Paper-wide results and their limitations: Clinical and demographic metadata were provided uncurated, with the amount varying by source and participant.

From cysteine to phenylalanine, the CDR3 is 14 amino acids long. Only the CDR3 region is kept as DNA, spanning 42 bases read in frame from base 1. Trimming at the junction amounts to 8 bases on V and 0 bases on J, and the germline ends lie 10 bases apart. The germline V gene (reference sequence) specifies SEHNR as CDR1 and FQNEAQ as CDR2. Concerning this clone: There is no known antigen for this receptor. Base-call qualities are not available, and no considerably larger clone is one nucleotide away.

TCRbeta CDR3 regions were amplified from genomic DNA by means of the immunoSEQ Assay, a bias-controlled multiplex PCR. Processing in the source paper ran as follows. The number of nucleated cells in each sample was estimated from the amplification of reference gene primers within the assay. Sequence reads were collapsed and filtered to measure the absolute abundance of every unique TCRbeta CDR3 rearrangement. For each sample, productive Simpson clonality was calculated by taking the square root of Simpson's diversity index across productive rearrangements. Imported from immuneACCESS, the table was reduced by TCRdb to in-frame sequences with V and J called. These copies leave out some clones; in studies compared against another copy, an unresolved V gene accounts for under half, and the cause of the remainder is not known. V and J calls and clone size are those listed in that table; D and trimming were worked out from the DNA. Within this sample are approximately 87,000 clones, with roughly 90% of them counted one time only. The ten largest clones add up to about 14% of the sample.

Collaborating institutions collected whole blood in K2EDTA tubes following their own protocols. For TCRbeta analysis, collaborators shipped samples in one of three forms: frozen whole blood, isolated PBMCs, or DNA extracted from either of those sample types. The V and J genes are TRBV7-9 and TRBJ1-4; confidence is insufficient to name the D gene. Material for sequencing was peripheral blood. This receptor was obtained from a man between 70 and 80 years old with active or convalescent COVID-19. CDR3 protein: CASRRSATNEKLFF. The nucleotides read TGTGCCAGCCGACGGAGTGCAACTAATGAAAAACTGTTTTTT.